Listed below are T cell receptor beta chains from one sample, sequenced in a study of OX40 agonist ivuxolimab in advanced cancers. Data came from immunoSEQ multiplex PCR; TCRdb stores just in-frame clones and leaves some out. The sample lists roughly 58,000 clones, 87% occurring once. The specimen comprised CD4+ or CD8+ T cells sorted from blood, sampled in a trial of the OX40 agonist ivuxolimab. These receptors all stem from an adult with an advanced solid tumor such as melanoma, head and neck, liver or kidney cancer. CDR3s include the opening cysteine and the closing phenylalanine or tryptophan. The D gene is left open where the match is weak. Rows give clone size only sometimes, using once, few, many, or a class for an expanded clone.

clone_size	cdr3_length	j_call	v_call	d_call	cdr3_nt	cdr3_aa
NA	16	TRBJ2-1	TRBV21-1	NA	TGTGCCAGCAGCTCAACGACAGAGCCCAAGTCCAATGAGCAGTTCTTC	CASSSTTEPKSNEQFF
NA	13	TRBJ2-5	TRBV2	NA	TGTGCCAGCAGTGAAGTGCCAAGGGAGACCCAGTACTTC	CASSEVPRETQYF
NA	15	TRBJ2-3	TRBV5-1	TRBD1	TGCGCCAGCAACCTAAGACAGGGGATAGGAGATACGCAGTATTTT	CASNLRQGIGDTQYF
NA	14	TRBJ1-1	TRBV2	TRBD1	TGTGCCAGCACCCAGACAGGGCCGAACACTGAAGCTTTCTTT	CASTQTGPNTEAFF
NA	17	TRBJ2-3	TRBV5-6	TRBD2	TGTGCCAGCAGCAAGACTAGCGGGAGGGGAGGAACAGATACGCAGTATTTT	CASSKTSGRGGTDTQYF
NA	16	TRBJ2-3	TRBV14	NA	TGTGCCAGCAGCCAAGGGGGCAGGGGGAGGTCAGATACGCAGTATTTT	CASSQGGRGRSDTQYF
NA	13	TRBJ1-1	TRBV28	NA	TGTGCCAGCAGTTCGTACGACGACACTGAAGCTTTCTTT	CASSSYDDTEAFF
NA	15	TRBJ2-2	TRBV7-7	NA	TGTGCTAGCAGCCGGGACCAACAGGGCGCCGGGGAGCTGTTTTTT	CASSRDQQGAGELFF
NA	13	TRBJ1-2	TRBV28	NA	TGTGCCAGCCGGGGGGGCTCTAACTATGGCTACACCTTC	CASRGGSNYGYTF
once	14	TRBJ2-1	TRBV2	NA	TGTGCCAGCAGTGAAGGTAATGTATCGAATGAGCAGTTCTTC	CASSEGNVSNEQFF
NA	12	TRBJ2-1	TRBV7-2	NA	TGTGCCAGCAGCTTCCCGGGGATTGAGCAGTTCTTC	CASSFPGIEQFF
NA	15	TRBJ1-1	TRBV6-1	NA	TGTGCCAGCAGTGGCCAGACAGGATGGAACACTGAAGCTTTCTTT	CASSGQTGWNTEAFF
NA	15	TRBJ2-7	TRBV5-4	NA	TGTGCCAGCAGCCGCCGGGATTCTGGCGGCAAAGAGCAGTACTTC	CASSRRDSGGKEQYF
NA	15	TRBJ1-1	TRBV5-6	TRBD1	TGTGCCAGCAGCCACACCGGGACAGAAAACACTGAAGCTTTCTTT	CASSHTGTENTEAFF
NA	13	TRBJ1-5	TRBV7-2	NA	TGTGCCAGCAGCTCCGGGGCTAATCAGCCCCAGCATTTT	CASSSGANQPQHF
NA	13	TRBJ1-1	TRBV5-4	NA	TGTGCCAGCAGCTTGGGACAGGACACTGAAGCTTTCTTT	CASSLGQDTEAFF
NA	14	TRBJ2-1	TRBV5-6	TRBD2	TGTGCCAGCAGCCTGGGACTAGCCACCAATGAGCAGTTCTTC	CASSLGLATNEQFF
NA	16	TRBJ2-2	TRBV7-3	TRBD2	TGTGCCAGCAGCCTAACACCGGGACTAGAGACCGGGGAGCTGTTTTTT	CASSLTPGLETGELFF
once	14	TRBJ1-1	TRBV27	NA	TGTGCCAGCAGTTTTTTAGGAGGGGACACTGAAGCTTTCTTT	CASSFLGGDTEAFF
NA	13	TRBJ1-1	TRBV5-1	TRBD1	TGCGCCAGCATGGGGCAGGGGGCTGTTGAAGCTTTCTTT	CASMGQGAVEAFF
NA	16	TRBJ2-2	TRBV11-3	NA	TGTGCCAGCAGCTTAGATAGTTGGGGCTCCACCGGGGAGCTGTTTTTT	CASSLDSWGSTGELFF
NA	14	TRBJ2-2	TRBV11-3	NA	TGTGCCAGCAGCACCCGGGGGCGAGGCGGGGAGCTGTTTTTT	CASSTRGRGGELFF